The 25 T cell receptor beta chains below were found in one sample sequenced in a study of PD-1 blockade in mismatch repair-deficient tumors. The method was immunoSEQ multiplex PCR; TCRdb's version includes in-frame clones alone and lacks a portion of them. Among 100,000 or so clones, under 90% were seen once, and the ten largest hold around 6.5%. This specimen was peripheral blood, taken roughly 35 weeks after starting pembrolizumab. These receptors were taken from an adult with mismatch repair-deficient cancer.

Written as DNA, the CDR3 is TGTGCCAGCAGCGGCCGGGGCGGGAGGGCCTCGTACGAGCAGTACTTC. It is translated as CASSGRGGRASYEQYF. The chain combines TRBV11-3 with TRBJ2-7; 9 bases align to TRBD2. Germline loops: CDR1 SGHNT, CDR2 YENEEA. The CDR3 length is 16 residues. J was trimmed by 4 bases and V by 5 bases; bases with no gene match: 12.

In this sample, this clone turned up once. The rearrangement links TRBV7-9 to TRBJ2-3, with D perhaps being TRBD1 or TRBD2 (5 bases each). This CDR3 has 16 residues. V shed 3 bases and J shed 0 bases, with 13 bases lying between them. Germline V gives CDR1 SEHNR, CDR2 FQNEAQ (reference sequence). The CDR3 DNA sequence: TGTGCCAGCAGCTTGGGGACCGGTCAGAGCACAGATACGCAGTATTTT. Protein: CASSLGTGQSTDTQYF.

This CDR3 reads CASSSGTSGRNEQFF. The DNA for the CDR3 is TGTGCCAGCAGCTCGGGGACTAGCGGGAGAAATGAGCAGTTCTTC. The chain couples TRBV11-2 to TRBJ2-1; TRBD2 aligns across 14 bases. Trimming removed 4 bases from V and 7 bases from J; junction bases left unmatched: 3. This CDR3 region has 15 residues. CDR1 is SGHAT, CDR2 FQNNGV, per germline.

This chain links TRBV5-6 with TRBJ2-1; the D gene is possibly TRBD2 (6 bases). V shed 0 bases and J shed 0 bases, with 13 bases lying between them. CDR1 and CDR2 from the germline V gene are SGHDT and YYEEEE. The CDR3 is 17 amino acids. CDR3 in amino acids: CASSLDGAGSSYNEQFF. The CDR3 DNA is TGTGCCAGCAGCTTGGATGGGGCGGGGAGCTCCTACAATGAGCAGTTCTTC.

This clone was detected only a few times. The chain employs TRBV19 and TRBJ2-7, with D possibly being TRBD1 (6 bases). The CDR3 extends over 13 amino acids. V dropped 4 bases and J dropped 2 bases, with 9 bases sitting between them. The germline CDR1 and CDR2 sequences are LNHDA and SQIVND (reference sequence). CDR3 bases: TGTGCCAGTAGTAAGGGACACACCTACGAGCAGTACTTC. Translating it yields CASSKGHTYEQYF.

This chain links TRBV5-4 with TRBJ2-3; D is unresolved. This CDR3 contains 15 residues. In germline, CDR1 is SGHNT, CDR2 YYREEE (reference sequence). Trimming removed 3 bases from V and 4 bases from J, with 15 bases in between. Written as DNA, the CDR3 is TGTGCCAGCAGCTCGACACAGTCGCGCCCAGATACGCAGTATTTT. This codes for CASSSTQSRPDTQYF.

The chain carries TRBV7-9 and TRBJ1-3; D gene unclear. V lost 2 bases to trimming and J lost 2 bases, with 7 bases between them. CDR3 size: 14 residues. Germline assignment: CDR1 SEHNR and CDR2 FQNEAQ (reference sequence). The CDR3 nucleotides read TGTGCCAGCAGCTTACCGGGGACTGGAAACACCATATATTTT. Its protein product is CASSLPGTGNTIYF.

The J gene is TRBJ2-3, the V gene TRBV19, with TRBD1 matching 9 bases. V lost 4 bases to trimming and J lost 3 bases; unmatched junction nucleotides: 8. This CDR3 comprises 16 residues. Germline V lookup: CDR1 LNHDA, CDR2 SQIVND (reference sequence). CDR3 bases: TGTGCCAGTAGTACCCTGACAGGGGGAATAACAGATACGCAGTATTTT. It encodes CASSTLTGGITDTQYF.

The chain combines TRBV30 with TRBJ1-1; D is uncertain. The V end was cut by 0 bases, the J end by 10 bases, with 12 bases between. Germline CDR1 GTSNPN, CDR2 SVGIG (reference sequence). This CDR3 region has 12 residues. This CDR3 is CAWSVRTVGAFF. CDR3 bases: TGTGCCTGGAGTGTACGAACCGTTGGAGCTTTCTTT.

This chain joins TRBV6-5 and TRBJ1-1, with D unclear. The germline CDR1 and CDR2 sequences are MNHEY and SVGAGI. This CDR3 contains 10 residues. V dropped 8 bases and J dropped 11 bases, with 12 bases sitting between them. CDR3 sequence: CASGDQRAFF. The CDR3 DNA reads as TGTGCCAGCGGGGATCAGCGGGCTTTCTTT.

The chain couples TRBV18 to TRBJ2-3; no clear D. The CDR3 runs to 13 residues. Germline CDR1 is KGHSH and CDR2 is LQKENI. Between the trimmed V and J ends, which lost 0 bases and 0 bases, there was a span of 1 base. CDR3 protein: CASSPPSTDTQYF. The CDR3 DNA reads as TGTGCCAGCTCACCACCTAGCACAGATACGCAGTATTTT.

There are a few counts of this clone. V and J are TRBV6-5 and TRBJ2-2; D not resolved. Germline V lookup: CDR1 MNHEY, CDR2 SVGAGI. The CDR3 is made up of 11 amino acids. Trimming cost V 2 bases and J 7 bases, with 2 bases left between them. The CDR3 loop is CASSYIGELFF. The DNA for the CDR3 is TGTGCCAGCAGTTACATCGGGGAGCTGTTTTTT.

This clone was found a few times. This chain connects TRBV5-1 to TRBJ2-7; perhaps TRBD2 as D (5 bases). Germline V gene lookup returns CDR1 SGHRS and CDR2 YFSETQ. CDR3 size: 12 residues. V was clipped by 5 bases and J by 2 bases, with 8 bases between them. In DNA form, the CDR3 reads TGCGCCAGCAGTCTCGGGGCCTACGAGCAGTACTTC. Translation: CASSLGAYEQYF.

This clone came up once. J is TRBJ1-4 and V is TRBV2, with 7 bases identical to TRBD1. The junction had 8 bases not matched to a gene; V was cut back by 7 bases and J by 0 bases. The CDR3 extends over 16 amino acids. Germline lookup yields CDR1 SNHLY and CDR2 FYNNEI. The CDR3 nucleotides are TGTGCCAGCATGAGGGGGCAGACAGCAACTAATGAAAAACTGTTTTTT. It codes for CASMRGQTATNEKLFF. The variable domain in full, completed from reference TRBV2 and TRBJ1-4, reads EPEVTQTPSHQVTQMGQEVILRCVPISNHLYFYWYRQILGQKVEFLVSFYNNEISEKSEIFDDQFSVERPDGSNFTLKIRSTKLEDSAMYFCASMRGQTATNEKLFFGSGTQLSVL.

This chain connects TRBV5-6 to TRBJ2-1; D not resolved. The germline V gene encodes CDR1 SGHDT and CDR2 YYEEEE. The V gene lost 5 bases and the J gene lost 6 bases, with 18 bases spanning the gap. This CDR3 has 15 amino acids. CDR3 in amino acids: CASRPRALPRNEQFF. CDR3 coding DNA: TGTGCCAGCAGACCCCGAGCCCTACCCCGCAATGAGCAGTTCTTC.

V is TRBV30 and J is TRBJ2-3; D is unresolved. Trimming took off 2 bases at V and 3 bases at J, with 9 bases between the two ends. The CDR3 contains 13 residues. Germline CDR1 is GTSNPN and CDR2 is SVGIG (reference sequence). CDR3 loop: CAWSSGPTDTQYF. The CDR3 nucleotides are TGTGCCTGGAGTAGTGGGCCGACAGATACGCAGTATTTT.

This clone was found a few times. V gene TRBV6-6 combines with J gene TRBJ1-3, with D unresolved. CDR3 length equals 12 residues. Deletions cut 6 bases from V and 2 bases from J, with 5 bases between. The germline gives CDR1 MNHNY, CDR2 SVGAGI (reference sequence). The CDR3 spells CASRVTGNTIYF. CDR3 DNA sequence: TGTGCCAGCAGGGTAACTGGAAACACCATATATTTT.

This chain joins TRBV5-8 and TRBJ2-3, with 10 bases matching TRBD2. The CDR3 sequence is 15 residues long. The germline gives CDR1 SGHTS, CDR2 YDEGEE. Trimming removed 5 bases from V and 3 bases from J; junction bases left unmatched: 6. CDR3 in amino acids: CASSSLAGDTDTQYF. DNA for the CDR3: TGTGCCAGCAGTTCCCTAGCGGGAGATACAGATACGCAGTATTTT.

The rearrangement links TRBV7-3 to TRBJ2-3; TRBD2 is a possible D gene (5 bases). V was cut by 2 bases and J by 6 bases, with 12 bases left in between. In germline, CDR1 is SGHTA, CDR2 FQGTGA. CDR3 length: 14 residues. This CDR3 is CASSLQGGGDTQYF. In nucleotides, the CDR3 is TGTGCCAGCAGCTTACAAGGAGGTGGTGATACGCAGTATTTT.

This chain links TRBV15 with TRBJ2-4, with D possibly TRBD1 on 7 matching bases. The germline CDR1 and CDR2 sequences are LNHNV and YYDKDF (reference sequence). With 0 bases removed from V and 8 bases from J, the gap between germline ends came to 8 bases. The CDR3 loop spans 13 amino acids. Written as DNA, the CDR3 is TGTGCCACCAGCAGAGACAGGGGGGACATTCAGTACTTC. Translating it yields CATSRDRGDIQYF.

The chain is built from TRBV7-8 and TRBJ2-1; 9 bases are a match to TRBD1. The CDR3 loop spans 15 amino acids. The trim removed 5 bases at V and 4 bases at J, leaving 6 bases unmatched. Germline V gene data show CDR1 as SGHVS and CDR2 as FQNEAQ. CDR3 coding DNA: TGTGCCAGCAGCCCACGGGACAGGGTGTACAATGAGCAGTTCTTC. Translated: CASSPRDRVYNEQFF. The full variable domain, completed using reference TRBV7-8 and TRBJ2-1, is GAGVSQSPRYKVAKRGQDVALRCDPISGHVSLFWYQQALGQGPEFLTYFQNEAQLDKSGLPSDRFFAERPEGSVSTLKIQRTQQEDSAVYLCASSPRDRVYNEQFFGPGTRLTVL.

CDR3 region: CASSGTGATDTQYF. CDR3 coding DNA: TGCGCCAGCAGCGGGACCGGAGCCACAGATACGCAGTATTTT. The chain couples TRBV5-1 to TRBJ2-3; D possibly matches TRBD1 or TRBD2 (5 bases each). The CDR3 is 14 residues long. Germline V gene lookup returns CDR1 SGHRS and CDR2 YFSETQ. Trimming took 4 bases from V and 2 from J, leaving 11 bases between them.

This clone was seen once. The chain uses TRBV6-1 and TRBJ2-5; D not certain. Germline CDR1 reads MNHNS; CDR2 reads SASEGT. The V and J ends lost 5 bases and 1 base respectively, with 14 bases between them. CDR3 length equals 15 residues. The CDR3 DNA follows: TGTGCCAGCAGTTTCGACCGAAGAACCCAAGAGACCCAGTACTTC. Its translation is CASSFDRRTQETQYF.

This chain connects TRBV30 to TRBJ2-1; 11 bases fit TRBD2. The CDR3 runs to 18 residues. CDR1 and CDR2 from the germline V gene are GTSNPN and SVGIG (reference sequence). V was clipped by 2 bases and J by 0 bases; unmatched bases: 9. CDR3 in amino acids: CAWSKRTSGPTSYNEQFF. The CDR3 bases are TGTGCCTGGAGTAAACGGACTAGCGGGCCTACCTCCTACAATGAGCAGTTCTTC.

This clone was seen a few times. The chain has TRBV6-5 and TRBJ2-7; D is undetermined. Trimming took off 2 bases at V and 6 bases at J, with 5 bases between the two ends. The CDR3 covers 11 residues. The germline V gene encodes CDR1 MNHEY and CDR2 SVGAGI. The CDR3 nucleotides are TGTGCCAGCAGTTACGTGGGCGAGCAGTACTTC. Residues: CASSYVGEQYF.